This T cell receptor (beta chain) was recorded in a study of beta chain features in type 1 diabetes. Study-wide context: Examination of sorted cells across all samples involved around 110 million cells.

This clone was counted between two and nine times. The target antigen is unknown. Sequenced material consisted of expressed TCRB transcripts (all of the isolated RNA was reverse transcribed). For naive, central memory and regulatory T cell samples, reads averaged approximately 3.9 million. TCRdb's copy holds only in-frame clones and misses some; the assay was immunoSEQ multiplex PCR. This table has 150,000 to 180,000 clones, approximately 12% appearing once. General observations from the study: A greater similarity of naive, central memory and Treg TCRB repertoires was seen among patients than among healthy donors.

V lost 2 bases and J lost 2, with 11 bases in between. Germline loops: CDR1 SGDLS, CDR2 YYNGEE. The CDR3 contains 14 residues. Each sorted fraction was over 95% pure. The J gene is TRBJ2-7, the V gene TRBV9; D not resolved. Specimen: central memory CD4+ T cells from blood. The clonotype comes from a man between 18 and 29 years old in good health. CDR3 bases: TGTGCCAGCAGCGTCAACCCGAATACCTACGAGCAGTACTTC. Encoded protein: CASSVNPNTYEQYF. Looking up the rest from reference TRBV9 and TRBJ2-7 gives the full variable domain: DSGVTQTPKHLITATGQRVTLRCSPRSGDLSVYWYQQSLDQGLQFLIQYYNGEERAKGNILERFSAQQFPDLHSELNLSSLELGDSALYFCASSVNPNTYEQYFGPGTRLTVT.